These 13 T cell receptor beta chains were sequenced from one sample in a study of T cells in Graves' hyperthyroidism and ophthalmopathy. RNA transcripts were the template for amplifying TCR beta CDR3 regions. Initially, a first-round RT-PCR of the TCR CDR3 employed the HTBI primer set. Via MiXCR, TCRdb re-called the multiplex PCR reads, giving one row per CDR3 protein. The sample lists about 300,000 distinct CDR3 sequences; about an eighth were seen once. Sequenced sample: blood. These receptor sequences come from a woman aged 40 to 55 with Graves' hyperthyroidism.

This clonotype was found many times. This chain connects TRBV12-3 or TRBV12-4 to TRBJ2-5, with 10 positions matching TRBD1. CDR3 length: 15 residues. The junction had 7 bases not matched to a gene; V was cut back by 5 bases and J by 4 bases. The CDR3 region has the DNA TGTGCCAGCAGTCGGGACAGGGGTGGGATAGAGACCCAGTACTTC. Translating it yields CASSRDRGGIETQYF.

This clonotype was seen repeatedly, ten times or more. V gene TRBV28 combines with J gene TRBJ1-1; D may be TRBD1 (6 bases). Germline V gene sequence: CDR1 MDHEN, CDR2 SYDVKM. CDR3 length equals 15 residues. Between the trimmed V and J ends, which lost 6 bases and 1 base, there was a span of 15 bases. The CDR3: CASSPTDRPNTEAFF. As DNA, the CDR3 is TGTGCCAGCAGCCCCACCGACAGGCCGAACACTGAAGCTTTCTTT. Filled out from reference TRBV28 and TRBJ1-1, the complete variable domain reads DVKVTQSSRYLVKRTGEKVFLECVQDMDHENMFWYRQDPGLGLRLIYFSYDVKMKEKGDIPEGYSVSREKKERFSLILESASTNQTSMYLCASSPTDRPNTEAFFGQGTRLTVV.

With respect to this clonotype: A read error may be the cause here, since a much bigger clone is one base away. The rearrangement joins TRBV5-5 to TRBJ2-7; TRBD1 aligns across 8 bases. CDR1 and CDR2 from the germline V gene are SGHKS and YYEKEE (reference sequence). This CDR3 has 15 residues. The CDR3 DNA reads as TGTGGCAGCAGCTTGGTGACAGGGGCCACCTACGAGCAGTACTTC. It is translated as CGSSLVTGATYEQYF.

The sample holds a few counts of this clonotype. CDR3: CSVGGQGYEQYF. DNA for the CDR3: TGCAGTGTCGGGGGACAGGGGTACGAGCAGTACTTC. The chain couples TRBV20-1 to TRBJ2-7, with 10 bases fitting TRBD1. Germline V lookup: CDR1 DFQATT, CDR2 SNEGSKA (reference sequence). V was pared by 7 bases and J by 4 bases, with 4 bases of the junction left unmatched. This CDR3 contains 12 residues.

The genes are TRBV9 and TRBJ2-1; 13 bases map to TRBD2. CDR3 length equals 14 residues. The ends lost 2 bases at V and 11 bases at J; junction bases unmatched: 4. CDR1 SGDLS and CDR2 YYNGEE come from the germline V gene. CDR3 in amino acids: CASSVTSGRAQQFF. CDR3 DNA: TGTGCCAGCAGCGTTACTAGCGGGAGGGCTCAGCAGTTCTTC.

There are many counts of this clonotype. The rearrangement uses TRBV29-1 and TRBJ2-5; TRBD2 might be the D (7 bases). The V gene's germline CDR1 is SQVTM and CDR2 ANQGSEA. The CDR3 runs to 13 residues. The V end was cut by 4 bases, the J end by 7 bases, with 16 bases between. The CDR3 protein is CSVVVTGRGTQYF. Written as DNA, the CDR3 is TGCAGCGTTGTAGTAACAGGGAGGGGGACCCAGTACTTC.

Many counts were recorded for this clonotype. V and J are TRBV7-2 and TRBJ2-5; the D gene could be TRBD1 or TRBD2 (6 bases each). V was clipped by 5 bases and J by 1 base, with 17 bases between them. Germline-derived CDR1 and CDR2 are SGHTA and FQGNSA. This CDR3 spans 16 amino acids. The CDR3 region has the DNA TGTGCCAGCAGCCCCCTTGGGGGGACACTCCAAGAGACCCAGTACTTC. It specifies CASSPLGGTLQETQYF.

The chain joins TRBV7-8 to TRBJ2-2; maybe TRBD2 (6 bases). The germline V gene has CDR1 SGHVS and CDR2 FQNEAQ. V lost 7 bases, J lost 2 bases, and 14 bases lay in between. CDR3 size: 15 residues. The DNA of the CDR3 is TGTGCCAGCACCCCAGCGGGCATAAACACCGGGGAGCTGTTTTTT. It yields the protein CASTPAGINTGELFF. Based on the CDR3 plus reference TRBV7-8 and TRBJ2-2, the full variable domain is GAGVSQSPRYKVAKRGQDVALRCDPISGHVSLFWYQQALGQGPEFLTYFQNEAQLDKSGLPSDRFFAERPEGSVSTLKIQRTQQEDSAVYLCASTPAGINTGELFFGEGSRLTVL.

This clonotype was seen at least ten times. The rearrangement joins TRBV5-1 to TRBJ2-7, with D possibly TRBD2 on 5 matching bases. The CDR3 is 14 amino acids. V lost 2 bases to trimming and J lost 4 bases, with 13 bases between them. Germline V gene sequence: CDR1 SGHRS, CDR2 YFSETQ. CDR3 coding DNA: TGCGCCAGCAGCTTTAAGAGTCCGGGGTACGAGCAGTACTTC. This translates into CASSFKSPGYEQYF.

The chain carries TRBV29-1 and TRBJ1-2; weak D call: TRBD1 (5 bases). Germline V lookup: CDR1 SQVTM, CDR2 ANQGSEA. The CDR3 has 15 amino acids. CDR3 region: CITHGGERANYGYTF. The CDR3 DNA follows: TGCATCACTCACGGGGGGGAAAGAGCTAACTATGGCTACACCTTC.

The chain joins TRBV29-1 to TRBJ2-5, with D possibly being TRBD1 (5 bases). The CDR3 length is 13 residues. The germline V and J ends were trimmed by 4 bases and 5 bases, with 14 bases remaining between them. The V gene's germline CDR1 is SQVTM and CDR2 ANQGSEA. Here the CDR3 reads CSVVKGAQETQYF. Here the CDR3 DNA reads TGCAGCGTTGTTAAAGGGGCCCAGGAGACCCAGTACTTC.

Note on this clonotype: This could be a read error, since a much larger clone is one nucleotide away. The rearrangement links TRBV28 to TRBJ2-3; D perhaps matches TRBD1 (6 bases). The CDR3 has 14 amino acids. Germline V gene lookup returns CDR1 MDHEN and CDR2 SYDVKM. The CDR3 bases are TGTGACAGCAGGGGACAAGACCCCATAGATACGCAGTATTTT. The encoded protein is CDSRGQDPIDTQYF.

The sample holds a few counts of this clonotype. V and J are TRBV7-9 and TRBJ1-4; D gene ambiguous. The CDR3 consists of 11 residues. Trimming pared 5 bases from V and 6 bases from J, leaving 4 bases between. Germline assignment: CDR1 SEHNR and CDR2 FQNEAQ (reference sequence). The CDR3 region has the DNA TGTGCCAGCAGCGCCGATGAAAAACTGTTTTTT. Protein: CASSADEKLFF.